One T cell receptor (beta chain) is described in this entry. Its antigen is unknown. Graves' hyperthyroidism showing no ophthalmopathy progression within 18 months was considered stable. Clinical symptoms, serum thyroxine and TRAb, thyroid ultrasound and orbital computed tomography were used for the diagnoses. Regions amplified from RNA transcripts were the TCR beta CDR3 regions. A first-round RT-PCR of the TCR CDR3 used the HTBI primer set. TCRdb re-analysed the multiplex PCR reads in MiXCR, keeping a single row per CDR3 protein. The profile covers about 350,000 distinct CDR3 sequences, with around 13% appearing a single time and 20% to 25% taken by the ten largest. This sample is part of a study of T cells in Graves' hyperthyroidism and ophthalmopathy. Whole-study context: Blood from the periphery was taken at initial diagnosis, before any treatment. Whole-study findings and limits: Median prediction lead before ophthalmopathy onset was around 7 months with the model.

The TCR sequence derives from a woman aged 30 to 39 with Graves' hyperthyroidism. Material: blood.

CDR3 loop: CASSLTLGRPEFF. In DNA form, the CDR3 reads TGTGCCAGCAGCTTAACTCTGGGGCGGCCCGAGTTCTTC. The chain joins TRBV7-2 to TRBJ2-1; maybe TRBD1 (5 bases). Germline values: CDR1 SGHTA, CDR2 FQGNSA. CDR3 size: 13 residues. The V end lost 2 bases, the J end lost 14 bases, and 16 bases lay between the germline ends.